This paragraph covers one T cell receptor beta chain sequence. The ends were cut back, 6 bases at V and 4 bases at J, with 16 bases in the middle. Germline V gene lookup returns CDR1 MGHRA and CDR2 YSYEKL. This CDR3 comprises 15 residues. This sample stems from a study of T cell changes during pregnancy in multiple sclerosis. Profiled with immunoSEQ multiplex PCR; TCRdb holds only in-frame clones, not every one. The sample contains tens of thousands of clones, 88% of which appear only once. The chain uses TRBV4-1 and TRBJ1-5; D possibly corresponds to TRBD1 (5 bases). This sample comprised peripheral blood, obtained in the first trimester of pregnancy. This receptor was identified in a female donor in good health, enrolled as a control in a pregnancy study. The CDR3 loop is CASSNGREGNQPQHF. DNA for the CDR3: TGCGCCAGCAGTAATGGCAGGGAGGGAAATCAGCCCCAGCATTTT.